This is a list of T cell receptor beta chains from one sample in a study of cytomegalovirus exposure and HLA in healthy donors. Assay: immunoSEQ multiplex PCR; the TCRdb copy retains only in-frame clones and omits some. The table shows 65,000 to 80,000 clones, with 94% occurring only once. Specimen: PBMCs. The receptor set was obtained from a woman under 30 in good health and CMV-seropositive. The CDR3 runs from the conserved cysteine through the conserved F or W. A D gene is named only where the DNA matches it firmly. Some rows have no size entry. The others give once, few or many, or a class for an expanded clone.

abundance: -; j_gene: TRBJ1-2; d_gene: -; v_gene: TRBV9; CDR3nt: TGTGCCAGCAGCGTAGCCGTGGGCCCCTATGGCTACACCTTC; CDR3aa: CASSVAVGPYGYTF
abundance: -; j_gene: TRBJ2-7; d_gene: -; v_gene: TRBV5-5; CDR3nt: TGTGCCAGCAGTTTTCTGGGGCTCGAGCAGTACTTC; CDR3aa: CASSFLGLEQYF
abundance: -; j_gene: TRBJ1-1; d_gene: -; v_gene: TRBV18; CDR3nt: TGTGCCAGCTCACCTGGGTTAGGGGGTCGGGTGAACACTGAAGCTTTCTTT; CDR3aa: CASSPGLGGRVNTEAFF
abundance: -; j_gene: TRBJ2-5; d_gene: TRBD2; v_gene: TRBV7-8; CDR3nt: TGTGCCAGCAGCTTATTTAGCGGGGGAGCGTACCAAGAGACCCAGTACTTC; CDR3aa: CASSLFSGGAYQETQYF
abundance: -; j_gene: TRBJ2-1; d_gene: -; v_gene: TRBV11-3; CDR3nt: TGTGCCAGCAGCTCCGTAGTAAATGAGCAGTTCTTC; CDR3aa: CASSSVVNEQFF
abundance: -; j_gene: TRBJ2-7; d_gene: -; v_gene: TRBV12-5; CDR3nt: TGTGCTAGTGGCCAAGGTAGATCAGGTTTCTACGAGCAGTACTTC; CDR3aa: CASGQGRSGFYEQYF
abundance: -; j_gene: TRBJ1-1; d_gene: -; v_gene: TRBV4-3; CDR3nt: TGCGCCAGCAGCCAAGATCGCACAGCATACACTGAAGCTTTCTTT; CDR3aa: CASSQDRTAYTEAFF
abundance: -; j_gene: TRBJ1-5; d_gene: TRBD1; v_gene: TRBV19; CDR3nt: TGTGCCAGTAGTATCCAGGGGGGCAATCAGCCCCAGCATTTT; CDR3aa: CASSIQGGNQPQHF
abundance: -; j_gene: TRBJ2-1; d_gene: -; v_gene: TRBV5-1; CDR3nt: TGCGCCAGCAGCTTGAGTGGGCATTGGTTCTTC; CDR3aa: CASSLSGHWFF
abundance: -; j_gene: TRBJ2-5; d_gene: -; v_gene: TRBV4-1; CDR3nt: TGCGCCAGCAGCCACTCGGCCGGGGGATGGGAGACCCAGTACTTC; CDR3aa: CASSHSAGGWETQYF
abundance: -; j_gene: TRBJ1-1; d_gene: TRBD1; v_gene: TRBV4-1; CDR3nt: TGCGCCAGCAGCGGTACAGGGGCGACGGCTTTCTTT; CDR3aa: CASSGTGATAFF
abundance: -; j_gene: TRBJ1-2; d_gene: -; v_gene: TRBV6-5; CDR3nt: TGTGCCAGCAGGGAACCGGGGGTGAGGGGCTACACCTTC; CDR3aa: CASREPGVRGYTF
abundance: -; j_gene: TRBJ2-7; d_gene: TRBD1; v_gene: TRBV13; CDR3nt: TGTGCCAGCAGCTTCCTGGACAGGGGACTGGGCGAGCAGTACTTC; CDR3aa: CASSFLDRGLGEQYF
abundance: -; j_gene: TRBJ2-3; d_gene: -; v_gene: TRBV4-1; CDR3nt: TGCGCCAGCACTTCAGTAAGAGATACGCAGTATTTT; CDR3aa: CASTSVRDTQYF
abundance: -; j_gene: TRBJ2-3; d_gene: -; v_gene: TRBV27; CDR3nt: TGTGCCAGCAGTTTTGACAGTTACACAGATACGCAGTATTTT; CDR3aa: CASSFDSYTDTQYF
abundance: once; j_gene: TRBJ2-1; d_gene: TRBD2; v_gene: TRBV7-6; CDR3nt: TGTGCCAGCAGCCGGACTAGCGGGGGGGTTTCCTACAATGAGCAGTTCTTC; CDR3aa: CASSRTSGGVSYNEQFF
abundance: -; j_gene: TRBJ2-1; d_gene: TRBD2; v_gene: TRBV30; CDR3nt: TGTGCCTGGGGTGGGACTAGCGGGAGGTCTGAGCAGTTCTTC; CDR3aa: CAWGGTSGRSEQFF
abundance: -; j_gene: TRBJ1-1; d_gene: -; v_gene: TRBV2; CDR3nt: TGTGCCAGCAGCACTCGTGGGACATACATGAACACTGAAGCTTTCTTT; CDR3aa: CASSTRGTYMNTEAFF
abundance: -; j_gene: TRBJ1-5; d_gene: TRBD1; v_gene: TRBV15; CDR3nt: TGTGCCACCAGCTTCAACAGGGACAGTAATCAGCCCCAGCATTTT; CDR3aa: CATSFNRDSNQPQHF
abundance: -; j_gene: TRBJ2-7; d_gene: TRBD2; v_gene: TRBV11-2; CDR3nt: TGTGCCAGCAGCTTAGGTAGCGGGGCTCCCGGGCAGTACTTC; CDR3aa: CASSLGSGAPGQYF
abundance: -; j_gene: TRBJ2-3; d_gene: TRBD1; v_gene: TRBV4-2; CDR3nt: TGTGCCAGCAGCTCTGGGGGGACAGGGTACACAGATACGCAGTATTTT; CDR3aa: CASSSGGTGYTDTQYF
abundance: -; j_gene: TRBJ2-1; d_gene: -; v_gene: TRBV7-3; CDR3nt: TGTGCCAGCAGCCGGGTTCAGGGCGAGCAGTTCTTC; CDR3aa: CASSRVQGEQFF
abundance: once; j_gene: TRBJ1-5; d_gene: -; v_gene: TRBV7-2; CDR3nt: TGTGCCAGCAGCTTAGCGGGGCGTCAGCCCCAGCATTTT; CDR3aa: CASSLAGRQPQHF
abundance: -; j_gene: TRBJ2-5; d_gene: TRBD2; v_gene: TRBV2; CDR3nt: TGTGCCAGCAGTAACGAAGAGCGGGGGAGCAGACAAGAGACCCAGTACTTC; CDR3aa: CASSNEERGSRQETQYF
abundance: -; j_gene: TRBJ2-1; d_gene: -; v_gene: TRBV5-1; CDR3nt: TGCGCCAGCAGCATACAGGGGCCAAAGGCGGGGGAGCAGTTCTTC; CDR3aa: CASSIQGPKAGEQFF
abundance: -; j_gene: TRBJ2-3; d_gene: TRBD2; v_gene: TRBV5-1; CDR3nt: TGCGCCAGCAGCCCGGGACTAGCGGGAGCCGAGGCAGATACGCAGTATTTT; CDR3aa: CASSPGLAGAEADTQYF
abundance: once; j_gene: TRBJ1-4; d_gene: -; v_gene: TRBV29-1; CDR3nt: TGCAGCGTTTCCTGGGGCCCGACGTACGAAAAACTGTTTTTT; CDR3aa: CSVSWGPTYEKLFF
abundance: -; j_gene: TRBJ2-7; d_gene: -; v_gene: TRBV7-2; CDR3nt: TGTGCCAGCCCCTCCCCCCAGCCAGGGGAGTACTACGAGCAGTACTTC; CDR3aa: CASPSPQPGEYYEQYF
abundance: once; j_gene: TRBJ1-1; d_gene: -; v_gene: TRBV28; CDR3nt: TGTGCCAGCAGCGGGGGTTTCACTGAAGCTTTCTTT; CDR3aa: CASSGGFTEAFF
abundance: -; j_gene: TRBJ2-7; d_gene: -; v_gene: TRBV7-9; CDR3nt: TGTGCCAGCGCTAGTGACTATTACGAGCAGTACTTC; CDR3aa: CASASDYYEQYF
abundance: -; j_gene: TRBJ2-3; d_gene: -; v_gene: TRBV19; CDR3nt: TGTGCCAGTAGTCCATACGGCCACGGAGGCACAGATACGCAGTATTTT; CDR3aa: CASSPYGHGGTDTQYF
abundance: -; j_gene: TRBJ2-1; d_gene: -; v_gene: TRBV7-9; CDR3nt: TGTGCCAGCAGCTTCAGGTCCGATGAGCAGTTCTTC; CDR3aa: CASSFRSDEQFF
abundance: -; j_gene: TRBJ1-1; d_gene: TRBD1; v_gene: TRBV5-1; CDR3nt: TGCGCCAGCAGCGGACGACAGGGGATGAACACTGAAGCTTTCTTT; CDR3aa: CASSGRQGMNTEAFF
abundance: -; j_gene: TRBJ2-1; d_gene: TRBD1; v_gene: TRBV4-1; CDR3nt: TGCGCCAGCAGCCAAGTTCCCGCAGGGGACAGTTACAATGAGCAGTTCTTC; CDR3aa: CASSQVPAGDSYNEQFF
abundance: -; j_gene: TRBJ1-2; d_gene: TRBD1; v_gene: TRBV6-1; CDR3nt: TGTGCCAGCAGTGGGGGGACAGGGATTTACTATGGCTACACCTTC; CDR3aa: CASSGGTGIYYGYTF
abundance: -; j_gene: TRBJ2-1; d_gene: TRBD1; v_gene: TRBV2; CDR3nt: TGTGCCAGCAGGCCGGACAGGGGATCCTACAATGAGCAGTTCTTC; CDR3aa: CASRPDRGSYNEQFF
abundance: -; j_gene: TRBJ2-7; d_gene: TRBD2; v_gene: TRBV11-1; CDR3nt: TGTGCCAGCAGCGTTCAGCGGGAAGGCTACGAGCAGTACTTC; CDR3aa: CASSVQREGYEQYF
abundance: -; j_gene: TRBJ2-7; d_gene: TRBD1; v_gene: TRBV7-7; CDR3nt: TGTGCCAGCAGCCCTGACAGGGTTGACGAGCAGTACTTC; CDR3aa: CASSPDRVDEQYF
abundance: -; j_gene: TRBJ1-3; d_gene: TRBD1; v_gene: TRBV7-2; CDR3nt: TGTGCCAGCAGCCGACAGGGTAACTCTGGAAACACCATATATTTT; CDR3aa: CASSRQGNSGNTIYF
abundance: -; j_gene: TRBJ2-1; d_gene: -; v_gene: TRBV7-8; CDR3nt: TGTGCCAGCAGCATCACCCCGACAATAAATGAGCAGTTCTTC; CDR3aa: CASSITPTINEQFF
abundance: -; j_gene: TRBJ1-4; d_gene: TRBD1; v_gene: TRBV30; CDR3nt: TGTGCCTGGAGTGAACAGGGGGCTCGTGAAAAACTGTTTTTT; CDR3aa: CAWSEQGAREKLFF